This T cell receptor (beta chain) was captured by sequencing in a study of cytomegalovirus exposure and HLA in healthy donors. Note on this clone: Its antigen is still unknown.

PCR used 60 Vbeta primers and 13 Jbeta primers. The method was immunoSEQ multiplex PCR; TCRdb's version includes in-frame clones alone and lacks a portion of them. The sample lists approximately 90,000 clones, under 85% occurring once. Study results and caveats: Specificity of three CMV-associated chains for CMV antigens was verified in vitro. Later work found that TCR association rates differed between HLA loci; DRB1 had the most and HLA-C the fewest. Analysis was carried out at a later point, and it linked a missense DCLRE1C variant to TCR beta V- and J-gene trimming. Several of the most significant clusters were apparently associated with common viral pathogens in a later analysis.

The germline V gene encodes CDR1 MDHEN and CDR2 SYDVKM. Trimming stripped 2 bases from V and 4 bases from J, with 8 bases between. The length of the CDR3 is 13 residues. The J gene is TRBJ1-2, the V gene TRBV28, with a weak D call TRBD1 (5 bases). This receptor was taken from a male donor in good health and CMV-seronegative. The sample consisted of PBMCs. CDR3 amino acids: CASSLDRPYGYTF. DNA for the CDR3: TGTGCCAGCAGTTTAGACAGACCCTATGGCTACACCTTC.